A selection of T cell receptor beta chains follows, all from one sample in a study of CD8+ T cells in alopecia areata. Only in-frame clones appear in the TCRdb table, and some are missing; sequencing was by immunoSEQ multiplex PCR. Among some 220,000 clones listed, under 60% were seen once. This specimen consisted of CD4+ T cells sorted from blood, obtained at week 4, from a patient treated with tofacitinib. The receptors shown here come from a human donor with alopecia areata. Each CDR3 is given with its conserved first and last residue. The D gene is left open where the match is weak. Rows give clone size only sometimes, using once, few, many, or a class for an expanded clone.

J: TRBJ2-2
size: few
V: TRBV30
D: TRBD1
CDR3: CAWSVQGAAGELFF
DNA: TGTGCCTGGAGTGTACAGGGGGCCGCCGGGGAGCTGTTTTTT

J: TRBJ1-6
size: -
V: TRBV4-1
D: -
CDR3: CASSQGGGYYNSPLHF
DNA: TGCGCCAGCAGCCAAGGTGGAGGGTACTATAATTCACCCCTCCACTTT

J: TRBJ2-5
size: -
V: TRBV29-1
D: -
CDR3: CSAVLAAETQYF
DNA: TGCAGCGCCGTTCTGGCGGCAGAGACCCAGTACTTC

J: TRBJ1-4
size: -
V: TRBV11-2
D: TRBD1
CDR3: CASRMTGGQTNEKLFF
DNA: TGTGCCAGCAGGATGACAGGGGGGCAGACTAATGAAAAACTGTTTTTT

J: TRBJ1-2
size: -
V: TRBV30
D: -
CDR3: CAWSVSGYGYTF
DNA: TGTGCCTGGAGTGTATCGGGCTATGGCTACACCTTC

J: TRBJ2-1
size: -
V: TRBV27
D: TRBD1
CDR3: CASTPLLRGLKGEQFF
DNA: TGTGCCAGCACCCCCCTCCTCAGGGGGCTTAAGGGTGAGCAGTTCTTC

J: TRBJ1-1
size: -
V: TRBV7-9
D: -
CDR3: CASRTFGGAFF
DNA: TGTGCCAGCAGAACCTTTGGGGGCGCTTTCTTT

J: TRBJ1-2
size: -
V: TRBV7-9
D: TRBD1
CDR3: CASSRQRTGGYTF
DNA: TGTGCCAGCAGCCGTCAAAGGACAGGTGGCTACACCTTC

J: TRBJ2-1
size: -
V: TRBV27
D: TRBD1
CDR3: CATKTTDQGAYNEQFF
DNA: TGTGCCACCAAGACCACCGATCAGGGGGCCTACAATGAGCAGTTCTTC

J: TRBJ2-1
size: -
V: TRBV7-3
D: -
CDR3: CASSLGVRDYNEQFF
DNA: TGTGCCAGCAGCTTAGGAGTCCGGGACTACAATGAGCAGTTCTTC

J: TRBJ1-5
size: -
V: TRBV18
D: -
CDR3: CASSPSWNQPQHF
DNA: TGTGCCAGCTCACCATCGTGGAATCAGCCCCAGCATTTT

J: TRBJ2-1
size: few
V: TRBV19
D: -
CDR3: CASSIGLYREQFF
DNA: TGTGCCAGTAGTATAGGTTTGTATCGGGAGCAGTTCTTC

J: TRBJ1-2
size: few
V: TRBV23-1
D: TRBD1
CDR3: CASSPGQGNGYTF
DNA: TGCGCCAGCAGTCCAGGACAGGGAAATGGCTACACCTTC

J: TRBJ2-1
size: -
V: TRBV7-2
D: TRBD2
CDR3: CASSLSGATRDEQFF
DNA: TGTGCCAGCAGCTTAAGCGGGGCCACCAGGGATGAGCAGTTCTTC

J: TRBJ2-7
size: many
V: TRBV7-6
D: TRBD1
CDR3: CASSLGGGQGYEQYF
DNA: TGTGCCAGCAGCTTAGGGGGAGGACAGGGCTACGAGCAGTACTTC

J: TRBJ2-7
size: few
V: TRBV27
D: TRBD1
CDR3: CASSLDRAYEQYF
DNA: TGTGCCAGCAGTCTGGACAGGGCCTACGAGCAGTACTTC

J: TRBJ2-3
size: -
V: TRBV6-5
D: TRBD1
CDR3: CASSRTGNSLTQYF
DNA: TGTGCCTCTTCTCGGACAGGCAATTCCCTTACGCAGTATTTT

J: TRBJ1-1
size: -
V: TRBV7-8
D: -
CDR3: CASSLDLGRNTEAFF
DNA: TGTGCCAGCAGCTTAGATCTGGGACGAAACACTGAAGCTTTCTTT

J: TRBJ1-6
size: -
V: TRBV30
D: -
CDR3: CAWSVPGGSGSPLHF
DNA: TGTGCCTGGAGTGTACCTGGGGGTTCCGGATCACCCCTCCACTTT

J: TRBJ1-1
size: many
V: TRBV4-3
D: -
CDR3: CARAPRDTLNTEAFF
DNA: TGCGCCAGAGCCCCCCGGGACACCTTGAACACTGAAGCTTTCTTT

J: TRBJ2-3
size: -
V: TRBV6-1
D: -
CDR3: CASSEMTDSTQYF
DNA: TGTGCCAGCAGTGAGATGACAGACTCTACGCAGTATTTT

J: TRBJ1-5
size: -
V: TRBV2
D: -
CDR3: CASTTGMVLPQHF
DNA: TGTGCCAGCACGACGGGCATGGTTCTGCCCCAGCATTTT

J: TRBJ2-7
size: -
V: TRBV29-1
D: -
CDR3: CSVEDSSYEQYF
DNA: TGCAGCGTTGAAGATTCCTCCTACGAGCAGTACTTC

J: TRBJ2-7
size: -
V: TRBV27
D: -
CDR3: CASSFASSYEQYF
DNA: TGTGCCAGCAGTTTTGCGAGCTCCTACGAGCAGTACTTC

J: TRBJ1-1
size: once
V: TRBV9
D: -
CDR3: CASTSDSLNTEAFF
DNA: TGTGCCAGCACCTCGGACAGTTTGAACACTGAAGCTTTCTTT

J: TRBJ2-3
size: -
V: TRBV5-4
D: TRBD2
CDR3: CASSWGTSGRADTQYF
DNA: TGTGCCAGCAGCTGGGGGACTAGCGGGAGGGCAGATACGCAGTATTTT

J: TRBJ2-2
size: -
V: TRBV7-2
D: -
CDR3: CASSWTSTGELFF
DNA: TGTGCCAGCAGCTGGACGAGCACCGGGGAGCTGTTTTTT

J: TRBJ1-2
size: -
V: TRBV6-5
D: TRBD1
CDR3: CASSERQGYGYTF
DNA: TGTGCCAGCAGCGAACGACAGGGTTATGGCTACACCTTC

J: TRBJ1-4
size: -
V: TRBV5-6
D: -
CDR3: CASSSTGLNEKLFF
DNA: TGTGCCAGCAGCTCGACAGGACTTAATGAAAAACTGTTTTTT

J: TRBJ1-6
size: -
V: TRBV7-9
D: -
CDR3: CASSSTANNSPLHF
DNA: TGTGCCAGCAGCTCGACGGCAAATAATTCACCCCTCCACTTT

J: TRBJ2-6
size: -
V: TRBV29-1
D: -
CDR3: CSAALGGNVLTF
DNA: TGCAGCGCTGCCCTAGGTGGCAACGTCCTGACTTTC

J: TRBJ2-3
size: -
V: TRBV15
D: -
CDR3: CATSRGSGGNTQYF
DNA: TGTGCCACCAGCAGAGGGAGCGGAGGAAATACGCAGTATTTT

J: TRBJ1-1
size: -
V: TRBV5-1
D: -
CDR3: CASSPGQNTEAFF
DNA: TGCGCCAGCAGCCCGGGACAGAACACTGAAGCTTTCTTT